The clone carrying this TCR beta chain was observed at least ten times. These data belong to a study of T-cell reconstitution after alpha-beta-depleted transplantation in children. The length of the CDR3 is 16 residues. CDR1 and CDR2 (germline): MGHDK, SYGVNS. Losses at the gene ends were 4 bases for V and 8 bases for J; bases not matched to a gene: 15. The library targeted TCRbeta and was prepared with unique molecular identifiers. In TCRdb, the PCR reads were re-called with MiXCR into one record per CDR3 protein. Of over 90,000 distinct CDR3 sequences listed, around 6% are singletons. The sequenced sample was PBMCs, mostly from graft donor cells, obtained 60 days after TCRalphabeta/CD19-depleted stem cell transplant. This chain connects TRBV25-1 to TRBJ1-2; TRBD1 matches at 8 bases. The sequence came from a female patient aged 2-9 years who had a stem cell transplant for Fanconi anemia, so the T cells may come from the graft donor. The DNA of the CDR3 is TGTGCCAGCAGTGCACACCGGGGCCAGGGGGCGGACGGCTACACCTTC. Protein product: CASSAHRGQGADGYTF.